Each of the 16 T cell receptor beta chains below was sequenced from the same sample in a study of technical replicates of blood from several donors. Produced via immunoSEQ multiplex PCR; TCRdb's table is partial and in-frame only. The sample yields around 74,000 clones, just over 85% seen once. Sample: PBMCs. These receptors originate from a human donor in good health. Some clones in this sample may be carry-over from other donors' samples.

The rearrangement links TRBV7-2 to TRBJ1-1; D gene unclear. The germline V and J ends were trimmed by 6 bases and 1 base, with 6 bases remaining between them. This CDR3 region has 12 residues. Germline lookup yields CDR1 SGHTA and CDR2 FQGNSA. CDR3 nucleotide sequence: TGTGCCAGCAGGGAGGGGAACACTGAAGCTTTCTTT. Translating gives CASREGNTEAFF.

This clone was seen only once. The V call is TRBV29-1, the J call TRBJ1-5; the match to TRBD1 covers 9 bases. In germline, CDR1 is SQVTM, CDR2 ANQGSEA. CDR3 size: 14 residues. V lost 6 bases and J lost 6; bases outside the gene matches: 9. The CDR3 region is CSVGQGGAGQPQHF. CDR3 sequence (DNA): TGCAGCGTGGGACAGGGTGGTGCGGGTCAGCCCCAGCATTTT.

The V and J genes are TRBV29-1 and TRBJ2-4; 7 bases fit TRBD1. CDR1 and CDR2 from the germline V gene are SQVTM and ANQGSEA. V shed 7 bases, J shed 0 bases, and the junction held 15 bases outside the gene matches. This CDR3 spans 17 amino acids. CDR3 residues: CSANEPTGKGAKNIQYF. DNA for the CDR3: TGCAGCGCAAACGAACCGACAGGGAAGGGAGCCAAAAACATTCAGTACTTC.

The chain couples TRBV7-9 to TRBJ2-7; TRBD1 matches at 7 bases. V gave up 5 bases and J gave up 1 base; unmatched junction bases: 11. Germline-derived CDR1 and CDR2 are SEHNR and FQNEAQ (reference sequence). This CDR3 region has 16 residues. In DNA, the CDR3 is TGTGCCAGCAGCACCGGGACAGCCGATTTATCCTACGAGCAGTACTTC. This encodes CASSTGTADLSYEQYF.

This rearrangement joins TRBV14 to TRBJ2-5, with TRBD2 identical over 7 bases. Trimming took 2 bases from V and 5 from J; bases not matched to a gene: 8. CDR1 is SGHDN, CDR2 FVKESK, per germline. The CDR3 is 15 amino acids. CDR3 protein: CASSQRRSGVETQYF. The CDR3 DNA sequence: TGTGCCAGCAGCCAACGCAGGAGCGGGGTGGAGACCCAGTACTTC.

CDR3 bases: TGTGCCTGGAGCCCCCGGACTAGCGGGGGGCAGTACTTC. It codes for CAWSPRTSGGQYF. The chain joins TRBV30 to TRBJ2-4, with 14 bases that match TRBD2. The CDR3 sequence is 13 residues long. Germline loops: CDR1 GTSNPN, CDR2 SVGIG (reference sequence). With 3 bases clipped from V and 13 bases from J, the junction kept 5 bases outside the gene matches.

The chain links TRBV18 to TRBJ1-1, with D possibly being TRBD1 (6 bases). Germline V gene data show CDR1 as KGHSH and CDR2 as LQKENI. The ends were cut back, 5 bases at V and 1 base at J, with 11 bases in the middle. CDR3 length: 14 amino acids. In DNA form, the CDR3 reads TGTGCCAGCTCATGGCAACAGGGGAACACTGAAGCTTTCTTT. It is translated as CASSWQQGNTEAFF.

The chain couples TRBV7-2 to TRBJ2-7, with a tentative D call TRBD2 (5 bases). Per germline, CDR1 SGHTA and CDR2 FQGNSA. V was shortened by 5 bases and J by 2 bases, with 19 bases between the two germline ends. This CDR3 has 16 amino acids. In DNA, the CDR3 is TGTGCCAGCAGCCCCTGGGGTGAGGGAGACGCCTACGAGCAGTACTTC. This gives the protein CASSPWGEGDAYEQYF.

This clone was seen only a few times. V gene TRBV5-1 combines with J gene TRBJ1-4; 10 nucleotides align to TRBD1. The trim removed 0 bases at V and 8 bases at J, leaving 4 bases unmatched. The germline CDR1 and CDR2 sequences are SGHRS and YFSETQ. This CDR3 is 15 amino acids long. CDR3 protein: CASSLATGGGEKLFF. The CDR3 bases are TGCGCCAGCAGCTTGGCGACAGGGGGCGGGGAAAAACTGTTTTTT.

The chain combines TRBV19 with TRBJ1-2; no reliable D call. This CDR3 has 15 residues. V lost 0 bases and J lost 4, with 12 bases in between. CDR1 and CDR2 from the germline V gene are LNHDA and SQIVND (reference sequence). The CDR3 region is CASSIDGQLGYGYTF. The CDR3 DNA sequence: TGTGCCAGTAGTATAGATGGCCAGCTAGGCTATGGCTACACCTTC.

The chain recombines TRBV30 with TRBJ2-3; the D gene is possibly TRBD1 (6 bases). Trimming removed 3 bases from V and 3 bases from J, with 10 bases in between. The CDR3 sequence is 13 residues long. Looked up from germline, CDR1 is GTSNPN and CDR2 is SVGIG (reference sequence). Written as DNA, the CDR3 is TGTGCCTGGAGGTCCAGGGGAACAGATACGCAGTATTTT. It specifies CAWRSRGTDTQYF.

As concerns this clone: This sample also contains other DNA sequences that code for the same CDR3. This chain joins TRBV18 and TRBJ1-1, with D maybe TRBD1 (5 bases). CDR3 length: 15 amino acids. V lost 2 bases and J 0 bases, leaving 10 bases between the germline ends. Germline CDR1 KGHSH, CDR2 LQKENI. The DNA for the CDR3 is TGTGCCAGCTCACCAGGCGGGGGTGTGAACACTGAAGCTTTCTTT. Its protein is CASSPGGGVNTEAFF.

This clone was found a few times. V is TRBV27 and J is TRBJ1-1, with TRBD1 matching over 7 bases. The V segment lost 2 bases and the J segment 6 bases; nucleotides outside the gene matches: 6. Germline V gene data show CDR1 as MNHEY and CDR2 as SMNVEV (reference sequence). CDR3 length equals 14 residues. CDR3: CASSLAGGLAEAFF. The CDR3 coding sequence is TGTGCCAGCAGTTTAGCAGGGGGTTTAGCTGAAGCTTTCTTT.

A single count supports this clone. This chain links TRBV5-3 with TRBJ2-2; no reliable D call. TRBV5-3 is flagged as an ORF with uncertain function. Trimming left V 5 bases short and J 3 bases short, with 14 bases between. The CDR3 has 15 amino acids. CDR3 residues: CARRPTYRDTGELFF. The CDR3 coding sequence is TGTGCCAGAAGGCCGACATACCGAGACACCGGGGAGCTGTTTTTT.

This clone was seen just once. V usage is TRBV7-9 and J usage is TRBJ2-7; D not resolved. Germline-derived CDR1 and CDR2 are SEHNR and FQNEAQ (reference sequence). CDR3 size: 13 residues. Between the trimmed V and J ends, which lost 5 bases and 3 bases, there was a span of 11 bases. CDR3 amino acids: CASSPNVDYEQYF. For the CDR3, the DNA is TGTGCCAGCAGCCCTAACGTCGACTACGAGCAGTACTTC.

V is TRBV5-1 and J is TRBJ2-5; 10 bases are a match to TRBD2. V lost 2 bases and J lost 1; bases outside the gene matches: 5. The CDR3 runs 16 residues. Germline V gene lookup returns CDR1 SGHRS and CDR2 YFSETQ. The CDR3 DNA is TGCGCCAGCAGCTTTGGACTAGCGGCATTCCAAGAGACCCAGTACTTC. Amino acids: CASSFGLAAFQETQYF.